This T cell receptor beta chain was captured by sequencing in a study of CD8 T cells in ankylosing spondylitis. Whole-study findings and limits: From matched ankylosing spondylitis synovial fluid, disease-linked clones were reportedly recovered at significantly enriched levels. Certain motif variants had earlier been reported in reactive arthritis synovial fluid and blood.

Molecular-barcoded quantitative 5'-RACE produced these TCR beta libraries. Each CDR3 protein is one row after TCRdb ran MiXCR on the 5' RACE reads. The table lists 350,000 or so distinct CDR3 sequences, under 14% of them singletons. V lost 5 bases and J lost 3, with 10 bases in between. Germline V gene sequence: CDR1 SGHTA, CDR2 FQGNSA. This CDR3 is built from 13 residues. This clonotype was found many times. Its antigen is undetermined. This sequence originates from a female donor with ankylosing spondylitis or in good health (not recorded which). Sequencing was performed on blood, either unsorted or a sorted T cell fraction (not recorded which). The chain carries TRBV7-2 and TRBJ1-1; D unresolved. CDR3 sequence: CASSEGSYTEAFF. In nucleotides, the CDR3 is TGTGCCAGCAGCGAAGGATCTTACACTGAAGCTTTCTTT.